These 17 T cell receptor beta chains were all obtained from the same sample, sequenced in a study of T-cell memory formation after mild COVID-19. TCRdb analysed the 5' RACE reads with MiXCR anew, one entry per CDR3 protein. The data hold around 410,000 distinct CDR3 sequences, with around a quarter observed a single time. The sample taken for sequencing was PBMCs or a T cell subset sorted from them (not recorded which). These receptors originate from an adult woman who had mild COVID-19 (a few samples of this study predate the infection). Cell type and time point are not known.

The J gene is TRBJ1-2, the V gene TRBV7-9; D is ambiguous. Germline V gene data show CDR1 as SEHNR and CDR2 as FQNEAQ (reference sequence). V was trimmed by 5 bases and J by 8 bases, leaving 15 bases between them. The CDR3 length is 13 residues. CDR3 sequence (DNA): TGTGCCAGCAGCCTCCCGCTTGCAGGCGGCTACACCTTC. Translating gives CASSLPLAGGYTF.

The V and J genes are TRBV19 and TRBJ2-2; 9 positions match TRBD2. The CDR3 covers 16 residues. J was trimmed by 2 bases and V by 7 bases; bases with no gene match: 8. Germline V gene sequence: CDR1 LNHDA, CDR2 SQIVND (reference sequence). Written as DNA, the CDR3 is TGTGCCAGTAAGGTTAGCGGGAGTTATAACACCGGGGAGCTGTTTTTT. Translating gives CASKVSGSYNTGELFF.

The sample holds many counts of this clonotype. The chain employs TRBV29-1 and TRBJ2-7; a weak D match, TRBD1 (6 bases). This CDR3 is built from 14 residues. Germline V CDR1 and CDR2: SQVTM, ANQGSEA. V was shortened by 6 bases and J by 6 bases, with 21 bases between the two germline ends. DNA for the CDR3: TGCAGCGTCTTAGGGGGAACAGGGCTAGGCGAGCAGTACTTC. Amino acids: CSVLGGTGLGEQYF.

The V gene is TRBV20-1, the J gene TRBJ2-4, with D possibly matching TRBD1 (5 bases). Germline V lookup: CDR1 DFQATT, CDR2 SNEGSKA (reference sequence). Trimming took 1 base from V and 2 from J, leaving 9 bases between them. The CDR3 is 14 amino acids. The CDR3 reads CSARGGASKNIQYF. The CDR3, as DNA: TGCAGTGCTAGAGGGGGCGCTTCCAAAAACATTCAGTACTTC.

V gene TRBV5-1 combines with J gene TRBJ2-7; the D gene is possibly TRBD1 (6 bases). V lost 2 bases and J lost 2, with 8 bases in between. This CDR3 is 13 amino acids long. CDR1 SGHRS and CDR2 YFSETQ come from the germline V gene. The DNA for the CDR3 is TGCGCCAGCAGCTTAAGACAGGCCTACGAGCAGTACTTC. Protein sequence: CASSLRQAYEQYF.

This chain uses TRBV27 with TRBJ1-5, with unresolved D. Looked up from germline, CDR1 is MNHEY and CDR2 is SMNVEV (reference sequence). The CDR3 length is 18 residues. Trimming took 1 base from V and 0 from J, leaving 16 bases between them. The CDR3: CASSLYGVVGYSNQPQHF. The CDR3 DNA reads as TGTGCCAGCAGTTTATACGGGGTAGTGGGGTATAGCAATCAGCCCCAGCATTTT.

The chain employs TRBV20-1 and TRBJ1-6, with unresolved D. The CDR3 spans 13 residues. Germline CDR1 is DFQATT and CDR2 is SNEGSKA (reference sequence). Trimming removed 2 bases at V and 10 bases at J, with 12 bases between. The CDR3 DNA reads TGCAGTGCTAGACGCCAGCCCTCCTCACCCCTCCACTTT. Protein: CSARRQPSSPLHF.

The rearrangement joins TRBV7-2 to TRBJ2-1, with 11 positions matching TRBD1. The CDR3 is 21 residues long. The germline V gene encodes CDR1 SGHTA and CDR2 FQGNSA. After removal of 4 bases from V and 4 bases from J, the junction contained 21 bases not matched to a gene. CDR3 sequence: CASSSGTGGLDHSLPYNEQFF. The CDR3 DNA reads as TGTGCCAGCAGCTCTGGGACAGGGGGTCTGGATCACTCCCTCCCTTACAATGAGCAGTTCTTC.

This clonotype was counted between two and nine times. The chain combines TRBV20-1 with TRBJ1-3; TRBD1 matches at 8 bases. The germline gives CDR1 DFQATT, CDR2 SNEGSKA (reference sequence). This CDR3 is built from 17 residues. The V segment lost 2 bases and the J segment 2 bases; nucleotides outside the gene matches: 11. The CDR3 DNA reads TGCAGTGCTAGATCCCTAAAAACAGGGGGTCCTGGAAACACCATATATTTT. Translated: CSARSLKTGGPGNTIYF.

This clonotype was counted at least ten times. The chain recombines TRBV30 with TRBJ1-5; D perhaps matches TRBD1 (6 bases). This CDR3 spans 13 amino acids. CDR1 and CDR2 from the germline V gene are GTSNPN and SVGIG (reference sequence). The germline V and J ends were trimmed by 5 bases and 6 bases, with 14 bases remaining between them. The CDR3 DNA is TGTGCCTGGGAGGAACAAGGGGGTCAGCCCCAGCATTTT. Translated: CAWEEQGGQPQHF.

The rearrangement uses TRBV7-9 and TRBJ1-5, with 7 bases that match TRBD1. Trimming cost V 2 bases and J 3 bases; bases outside gene matches: 1. Per germline, CDR1 SEHNR and CDR2 FQNEAQ (reference sequence). This CDR3 is 14 amino acids long. The CDR3 region has the DNA TGTGCCAGCAGCTTAACAGGGGACAATCAGCCCCAGCATTTT. The encoded protein is CASSLTGDNQPQHF. The entire variable domain, with the rest obtained from reference TRBV7-9 and TRBJ1-5, is as follows: DTGVSQNPRHKITKRGQNVTFRCDPISEHNRLYWYRQTLGQGPEFLTYFQNEAQLEKSRLLSDRFSAERPKGSFSTLEIQRTEQGDSAMYLCASSLTGDNQPQHFGDGTRLSIL.

This clonotype was counted only a few times. The chain links TRBV7-8 to TRBJ2-1, with 12 bases that match TRBD2. The CDR3 spans 18 residues. The germline V gene encodes CDR1 SGHVS and CDR2 FQNEAQ. Germline trimming cut 2 bases from V and 8 bases from J; bases unmatched to any gene: 13. In nucleotides, the CDR3 is TGTGCCAGCAGCTTAAGCGGGCTAGCGGGAGGGCGTAGCTATGAGCAGTTCTTC. This gives the protein CASSLSGLAGGRSYEQFF.

The chain recombines TRBV7-2 with TRBJ2-7, with 11 bases matching TRBD2. The CDR3 totals 16 residues. The junction had 8 bases not matched to a gene; V was cut back by 1 base and J by 6 bases. In germline, CDR1 is SGHTA, CDR2 FQGNSA. CDR3 coding DNA: TGTGCCAGCAGCTTAGGGGTCGGGACTAGCGGACTCGAGCAGTACTTC. This codes for CASSLGVGTSGLEQYF. Full variable domain (rest looked up from reference TRBV7-2 and TRBJ2-7): GAGVSQSPSNKVTEKGKDVELRCDPISGHTALYWYRQSLGQGLEFLIYFQGNSAPDKSGLPSDRFSAERTGGSVSTLTIQRTQQEDSAVYLCASSLGVGTSGLEQYFGPGTRLTVT.

The chain is built from TRBV9 and TRBJ2-1; D is undetermined. This CDR3 is 14 amino acids long. V was cut by 1 base and J by 7 bases, with 12 bases left in between. CDR1 and CDR2 (germline): SGDLS, YYNGEE. DNA for the CDR3: TGTGCCAGCAGCGTATCGGACGAGAGGAATGAGCAGTTCTTC. It encodes CASSVSDERNEQFF.

This clonotype has a handful of counts. The V and J genes are TRBV2 and TRBJ2-3; TRBD2 is a possible D gene (6 bases). The CDR3 has 13 residues. V shed 9 bases and J shed 0 bases, with 10 bases lying between them. CDR1 and CDR2 from the germline V gene are SNHLY and FYNNEI. The CDR3 DNA follows: TGTGCCAGGGGGACTTCTAGCACAGATACGCAGTATTTT. Amino acid sequence: CARGTSSTDTQYF.

This clonotype was found a few times. This chain links TRBV20-1 with TRBJ2-7; weak D call: TRBD2 (6 bases). Trimming took 1 base from V and 0 from J, leaving 13 bases between them. CDR1 and CDR2 (germline): DFQATT, SNEGSKA (reference sequence). The CDR3 length is 15 residues. The CDR3 sequence is CSARVPGSPSYEQYF. DNA for the CDR3: TGCAGTGCTAGAGTCCCCGGGAGCCCCTCCTACGAGCAGTACTTC.

J is TRBJ1-6 and V is TRBV7-2; D is undetermined. Germline V gene lookup returns CDR1 SGHTA and CDR2 FQGNSA. The ends were cut back, 2 bases at V and 10 bases at J, with 12 bases in the middle. The CDR3 covers 14 residues. The DNA for the CDR3 is TGTGCCAGCAGCTTATCCCCCGGGGTCTCACCCCTCCACTTT. It is translated as CASSLSPGVSPLHF. The full variable domain, rest sourced from reference TRBV7-2 and TRBJ1-6, is GAGVSQSPSNKVTEKGKDVELRCDPISGHTALYWYRQSLGQGLEFLIYFQGNSAPDKSGLPSDRFSAERTGGSVSTLTIQRTQQEDSAVYLCASSLSPGVSPLHFGNGTRLTVT.